These T cell receptor beta chains were read from a single sample in a study of identical twins. Via MiXCR, TCRdb re-called the 5' RACE reads, giving one row per CDR3 protein. The sample has 1.5 million to 2 million distinct CDR3 sequences; roughly 35% are singletons. What was sequenced was cord blood. The receptor set was obtained from a newborn girl in good health. Both conserved end residues are trimmed from each CDR3. The size entry is marked missing in some rows and otherwise reads once, few, many or a size class.

TRBV27	TRBJ2-1	many	ASSPYEGERF
TRBV6-2/TRBV6-3	TRBJ1-5	few	ASSYTGHQPQH
TRBV7-2	TRBJ1-1	few	ASSRTPQGSEAF
TRBV3-1	TRBJ1-2	NA	ASSPVRINYGYT
TRBV20-1	TRBJ2-5	NA	SARRPGTSGGALETQY
TRBV18	TRBJ2-3	few	ASSPRQGDTDTQY
TRBV11-2	TRBJ2-5	NA	ASSWTDGRVETQY
TRBV4-1	TRBJ1-2	many	ASRDVWEDGYT
TRBV29-1	TRBJ2-7	many	SVEWGWPRGEQY
TRBV5-1	TRBJ2-3	few	ASSLAEGRHTQY
TRBV29-1	TRBJ2-1	many	SALDREGSYYNEQF
TRBV5-6	TRBJ2-1	few	ASSLIRQGDNEQF
TRBV9	TRBJ2-3	few	ASSVRAITDTQY
TRBV4-2	TRBJ1-5	NA	ASSQDNRVDSNQPPH
TRBV3-1	TRBJ2-2	once	ASGITAALNTGELF
TRBV12-3/TRBV12-4	TRBJ1-4	few	ASSSRNPPNEKLF
TRBV7-9	TRBJ2-3	few	ASSLYSGPDTQY
TRBV6-1	TRBJ1-2	NA	ASRRIHRGPYGYT
TRBV20-1	TRBJ2-7	few	SASSPGRIYEQY
TRBV9	TRBJ2-5	NA	ASSVETSLAETQY
TRBV7-9	TRBJ2-7	NA	ASSLKRQESYEQY
TRBV24-1	TRBJ2-3	NA	ATSDLPQGASDTQY
TRBV5-1	TRBJ1-1	NA	ASRLNRENTEAF
TRBV28	TRBJ2-3	NA	ASTKGGPDMQY
TRBV27	TRBJ1-6	NA	ASSPWTALKSPLH